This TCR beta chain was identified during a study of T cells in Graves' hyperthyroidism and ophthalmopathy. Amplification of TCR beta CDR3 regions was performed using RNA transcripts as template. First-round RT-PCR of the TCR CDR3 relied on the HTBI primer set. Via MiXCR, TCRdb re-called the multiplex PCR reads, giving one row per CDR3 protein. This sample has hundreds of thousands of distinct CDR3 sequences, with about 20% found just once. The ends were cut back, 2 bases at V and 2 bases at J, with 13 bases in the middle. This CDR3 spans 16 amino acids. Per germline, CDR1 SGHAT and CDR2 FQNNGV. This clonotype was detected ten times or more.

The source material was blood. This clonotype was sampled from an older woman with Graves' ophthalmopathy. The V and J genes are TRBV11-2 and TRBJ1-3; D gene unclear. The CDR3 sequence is CASSLKGFATGNTIYF. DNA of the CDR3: TGTGCCAGCAGCTTAAAAGGCTTTGCGACTGGAAACACCATATATTTT. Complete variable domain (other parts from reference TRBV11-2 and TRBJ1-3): EAGVAQSPRYKIIEKRQSVAFWCNPISGHATLYWYQQILGQGPKLLIQFQNNGVVDDSQLPKDRFSAERLKGVDSTLKIQPAKLEDSAVYLCASSLKGFATGNTIYFGEGSWLTVV.